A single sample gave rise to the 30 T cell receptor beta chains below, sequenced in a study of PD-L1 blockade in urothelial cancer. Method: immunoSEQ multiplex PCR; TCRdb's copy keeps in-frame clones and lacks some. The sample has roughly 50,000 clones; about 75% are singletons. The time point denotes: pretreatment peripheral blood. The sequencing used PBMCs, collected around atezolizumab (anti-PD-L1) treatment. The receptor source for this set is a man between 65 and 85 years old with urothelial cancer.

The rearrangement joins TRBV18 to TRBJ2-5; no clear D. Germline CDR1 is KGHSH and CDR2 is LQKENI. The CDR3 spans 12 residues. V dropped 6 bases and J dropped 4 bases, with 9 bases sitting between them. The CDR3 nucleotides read TGTGCCAGCTCTCCCGCCGGAGAGACCCAGTACTTC. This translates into CASSPAGETQYF.

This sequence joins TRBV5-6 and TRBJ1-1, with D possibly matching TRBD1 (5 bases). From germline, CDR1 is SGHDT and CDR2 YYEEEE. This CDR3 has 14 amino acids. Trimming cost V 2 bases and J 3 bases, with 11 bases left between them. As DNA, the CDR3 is TGTGCCAGCAGCTTAGGCCCAGGGCACACTGAAGCTTTCTTT. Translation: CASSLGPGHTEAFF.

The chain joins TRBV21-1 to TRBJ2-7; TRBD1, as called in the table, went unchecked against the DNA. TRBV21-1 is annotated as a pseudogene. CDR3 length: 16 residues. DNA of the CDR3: TGTGCCAGCAGCCCCCAGACGTGGACAGGCTTTTACGAGCAGTACTTC. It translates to CASSPQTWTGFYEQYF.

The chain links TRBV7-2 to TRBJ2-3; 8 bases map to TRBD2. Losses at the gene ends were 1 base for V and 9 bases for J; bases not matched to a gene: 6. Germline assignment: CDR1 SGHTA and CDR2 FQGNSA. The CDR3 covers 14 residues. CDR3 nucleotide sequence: TGTGCCAGCAGCTTAGAGGGACTAGGAAGGACGCAGTATTTT. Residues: CASSLEGLGRTQYF.

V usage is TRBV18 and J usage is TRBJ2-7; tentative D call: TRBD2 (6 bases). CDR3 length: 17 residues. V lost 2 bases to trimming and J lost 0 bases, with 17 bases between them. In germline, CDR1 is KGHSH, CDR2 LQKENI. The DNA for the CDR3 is TGTGCCAGCTCACCATCCCGAGGTAGCGGAAACTCCTACGAGCAGTACTTC. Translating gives CASSPSRGSGNSYEQYF.

The CDR3 protein is CASSMDAGRNEQFF. The CDR3 nucleotides are TGTGCCAGTAGTATGGACGCGGGGCGGAATGAGCAGTTCTTC. The genes are TRBV19 and TRBJ2-1; maybe TRBD2 (6 bases). V lost 3 bases to trimming and J lost 7 bases, with 13 bases between them. The CDR3 consists of 14 residues. Germline loops: CDR1 LNHDA, CDR2 SQIVND (reference sequence). Filled out from reference TRBV19 and TRBJ2-1, the complete variable domain reads DGGITQSPKYLFRKEGQNVTLSCEQNLNHDAMYWYRQDPGQGLRLIYYSQIVNDFQKGDIAEGYSVSREKKESFPLTVTSAQKNPTAFYLCASSMDAGRNEQFFGPGTRLTVL.

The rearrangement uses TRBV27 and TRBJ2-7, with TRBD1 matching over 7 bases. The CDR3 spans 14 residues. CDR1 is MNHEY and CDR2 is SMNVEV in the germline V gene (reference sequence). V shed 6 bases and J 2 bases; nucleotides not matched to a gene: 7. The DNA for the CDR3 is TGTGCCAGCAGACCGGGACAGCGGACCTACGAGCAGTACTTC. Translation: CASRPGQRTYEQYF.

As DNA, the CDR3 is TGTGCCAGCAGCGGGGGGGGAGGGCCAGGATATGGCTACACCTTC. It translates to CASSGGGGPGYGYTF. The chain recombines TRBV9 with TRBJ1-2; TRBD1 might be the D (5 bases). This CDR3 comprises 15 residues. Deletions cut 3 bases from V and 5 bases from J, with 17 bases between. Per the germline V gene, CDR1 is SGDLS and CDR2 is YYNGEE.

This CDR3 reads CASRAGVGFQPQHF. As DNA, the CDR3 is TGTGCCAGTAGGGCAGGGGTGGGCTTTCAGCCCCAGCATTTT. The V call is TRBV19, the J call TRBJ1-5; D is perhaps TRBD1 (6 bases). Germline values: CDR1 LNHDA, CDR2 SQIVND (reference sequence). Deletions cut 6 bases from V and 6 bases from J, with 15 bases between. The CDR3 totals 14 residues. The full variable domain, its missing parts supplied by reference TRBV19 and TRBJ1-5, is DGGITQSPKYLFRKEGQNVTLSCEQNLNHDAMYWYRQDPGQGLRLIYYSQIVNDFQKGDIAEGYSVSREKKESFPLTVTSAQKNPTAFYLCASRAGVGFQPQHFGDGTRLSIL.

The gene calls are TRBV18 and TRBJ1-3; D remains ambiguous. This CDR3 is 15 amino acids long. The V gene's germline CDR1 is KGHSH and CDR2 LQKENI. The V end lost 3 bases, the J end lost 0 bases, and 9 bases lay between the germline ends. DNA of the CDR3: TGTGCCAGCTCACCTCAGGCTGTCTCTGGAAACACCATATATTTT. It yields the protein CASSPQAVSGNTIYF. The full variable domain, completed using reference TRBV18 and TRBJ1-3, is NAGVMQNPRHLVRRRGQEARLRCSPMKGHSHVYWYRQLPEEGLKFMVYLQKENIIDESGMPKERFSAEFPKEGPSILRIQQVVRGDSAAYFCASSPQAVSGNTIYFGEGSWLTVV.

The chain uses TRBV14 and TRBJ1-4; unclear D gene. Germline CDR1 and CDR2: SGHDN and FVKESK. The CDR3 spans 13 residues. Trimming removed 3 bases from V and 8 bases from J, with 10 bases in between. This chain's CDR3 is CASSQMMGEKLFF. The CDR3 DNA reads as TGTGCCAGCAGCCAGATGATGGGCGAAAAACTGTTTTTT.

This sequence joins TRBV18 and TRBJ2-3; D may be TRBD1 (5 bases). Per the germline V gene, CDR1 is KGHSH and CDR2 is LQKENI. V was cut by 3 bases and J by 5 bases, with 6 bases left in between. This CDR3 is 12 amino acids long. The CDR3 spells CASSPREDTQYF. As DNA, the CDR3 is TGTGCCAGCTCACCCAGGGAAGATACGCAGTATTTT.

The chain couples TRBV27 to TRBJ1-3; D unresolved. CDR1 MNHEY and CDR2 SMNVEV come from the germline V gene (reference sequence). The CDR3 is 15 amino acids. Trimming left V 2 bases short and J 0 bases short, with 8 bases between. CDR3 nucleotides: TGTGCCAGCAGTTTAACTTGGGCCTCTGGAAACACCATATATTTT. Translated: CASSLTWASGNTIYF.

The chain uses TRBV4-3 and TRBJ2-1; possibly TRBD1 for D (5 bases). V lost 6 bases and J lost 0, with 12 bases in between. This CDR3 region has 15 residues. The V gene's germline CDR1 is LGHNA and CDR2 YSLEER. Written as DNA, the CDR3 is TGCGCCAGCAGTCCGGGCGGACACTCCTACAATGAGCAGTTCTTC. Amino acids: CASSPGGHSYNEQFF.

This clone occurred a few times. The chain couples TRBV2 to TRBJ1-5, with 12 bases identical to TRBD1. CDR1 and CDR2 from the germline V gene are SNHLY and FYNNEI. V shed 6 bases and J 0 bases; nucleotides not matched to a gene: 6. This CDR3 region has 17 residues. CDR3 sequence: CASRAGQGAYSNQPQHF. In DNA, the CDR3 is TGTGCCAGCAGGGCGGGACAGGGGGCATATAGCAATCAGCCCCAGCATTTT.

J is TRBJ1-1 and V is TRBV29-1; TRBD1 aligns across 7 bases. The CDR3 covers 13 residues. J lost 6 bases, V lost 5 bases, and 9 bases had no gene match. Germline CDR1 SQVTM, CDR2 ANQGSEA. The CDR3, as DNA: TGCAGCGTTTTAAGAGTACAGGGGTCTGAAGCTTTCTTT. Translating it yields CSVLRVQGSEAFF.

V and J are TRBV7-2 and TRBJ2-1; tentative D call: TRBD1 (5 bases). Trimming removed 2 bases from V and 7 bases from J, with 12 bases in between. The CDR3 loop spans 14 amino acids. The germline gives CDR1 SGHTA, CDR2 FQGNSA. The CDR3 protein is CASSLWGQANEQFF. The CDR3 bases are TGTGCCAGCAGCTTATGGGGCCAAGCGAATGAGCAGTTCTTC.

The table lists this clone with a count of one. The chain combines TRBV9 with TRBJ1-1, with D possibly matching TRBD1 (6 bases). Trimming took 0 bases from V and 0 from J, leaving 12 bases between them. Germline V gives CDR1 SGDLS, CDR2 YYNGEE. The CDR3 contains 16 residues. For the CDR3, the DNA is TGTGCCAGCAGCGTAGATCCCTCAGGGGTGAACACTGAAGCTTTCTTT. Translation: CASSVDPSGVNTEAFF.

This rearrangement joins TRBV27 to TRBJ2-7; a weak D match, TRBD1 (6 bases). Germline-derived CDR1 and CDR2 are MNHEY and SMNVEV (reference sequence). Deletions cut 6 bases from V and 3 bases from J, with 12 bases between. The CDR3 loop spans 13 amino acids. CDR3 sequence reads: CASRRGLSYEQYF. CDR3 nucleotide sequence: TGTGCCAGCAGGAGGGGGTTGAGCTACGAGCAGTACTTC.

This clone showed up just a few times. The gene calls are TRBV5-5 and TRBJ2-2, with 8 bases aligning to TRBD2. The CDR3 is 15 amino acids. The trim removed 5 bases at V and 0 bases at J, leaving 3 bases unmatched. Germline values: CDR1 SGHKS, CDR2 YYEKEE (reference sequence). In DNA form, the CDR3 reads TGTGCCAGCAGTAAACTAGCGGCGAACACCGGGGAGCTGTTTTTT. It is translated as CASSKLAANTGELFF.

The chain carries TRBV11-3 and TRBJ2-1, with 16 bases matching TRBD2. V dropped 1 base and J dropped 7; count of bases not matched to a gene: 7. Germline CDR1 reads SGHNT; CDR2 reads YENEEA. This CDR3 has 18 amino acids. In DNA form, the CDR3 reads TGTGCCAGCAGCTTAGTCGGGGGGACTAGCGGGAGGGGAAATGAGCAGTTCTTC. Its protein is CASSLVGGTSGRGNEQFF.

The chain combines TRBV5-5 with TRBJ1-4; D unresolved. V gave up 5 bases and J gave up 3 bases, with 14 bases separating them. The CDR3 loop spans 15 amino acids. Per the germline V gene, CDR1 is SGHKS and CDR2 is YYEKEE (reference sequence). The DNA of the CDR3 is TGTGCCAGCAGGCCCTCGAGGTCGTCTAATGAAAAACTGTTTTTT. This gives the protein CASRPSRSSNEKLFF. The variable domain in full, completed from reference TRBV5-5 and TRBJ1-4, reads DAGVTQSPTHLIKTRGQQVTLRCSPISGHKSVSWYQQVLGQGPQFIFQYYEKEERGRGNFPDRFSARQFPNYSSELNVNALLLGDSALYLCASRPSRSSNEKLFFGSGTQLSVL.

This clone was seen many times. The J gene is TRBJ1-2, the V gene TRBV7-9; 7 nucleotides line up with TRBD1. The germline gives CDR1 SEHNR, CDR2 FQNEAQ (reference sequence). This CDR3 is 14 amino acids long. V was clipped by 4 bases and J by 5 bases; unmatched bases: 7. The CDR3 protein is CASSSPGQQYGYTF. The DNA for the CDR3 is TGTGCCAGCAGCTCACCGGGACAGCAATATGGCTACACCTTC.

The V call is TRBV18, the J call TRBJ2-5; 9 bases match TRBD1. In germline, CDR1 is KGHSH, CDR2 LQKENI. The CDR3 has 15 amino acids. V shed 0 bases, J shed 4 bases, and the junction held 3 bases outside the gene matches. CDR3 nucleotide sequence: TGTGCCAGCTCACCACCGACAGGGGGAAGAGAGACCCAGTACTTC. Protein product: CASSPPTGGRETQYF.

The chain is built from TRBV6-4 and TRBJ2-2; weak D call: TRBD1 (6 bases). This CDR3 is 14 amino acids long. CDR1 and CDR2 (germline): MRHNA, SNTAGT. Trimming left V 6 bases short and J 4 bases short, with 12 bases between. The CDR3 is CASSLQGGTGELFF. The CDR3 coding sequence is TGTGCCAGCAGCCTACAGGGCGGCACCGGGGAGCTGTTTTTT.

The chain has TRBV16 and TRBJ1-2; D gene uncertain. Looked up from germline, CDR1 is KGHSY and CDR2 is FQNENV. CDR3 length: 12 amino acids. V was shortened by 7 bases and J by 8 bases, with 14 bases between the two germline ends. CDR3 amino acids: CASMWSSGGYTF. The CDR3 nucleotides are TGTGCCAGCATGTGGAGTTCGGGGGGCTACACCTTC.

CDR3 in amino acids: CASRSTGYEQYF. CDR3 DNA sequence: TGTGCCAGCAGATCAACAGGTTACGAGCAGTACTTC. The gene calls are TRBV28 and TRBJ2-7; TRBD1 is a possible D gene (5 bases). The V and J ends lost 6 bases and 4 bases respectively, with 10 bases between them. Looked up from germline, CDR1 is MDHEN and CDR2 is SYDVKM. The CDR3 is 12 amino acids.

The CDR3 protein is CASSRRGGLARGQETQYF. CDR3 DNA: TGTGCCAGCAGCCGGCGAGGCGGGCTAGCCAGGGGGCAAGAGACCCAGTACTTC. The chain recombines TRBV7-9 with TRBJ2-5; TRBD1 matches at 7 bases. This CDR3 comprises 18 residues. Germline values: CDR1 SEHNR, CDR2 FQNEAQ (reference sequence). J lost 2 bases, V lost 5 bases, and 17 bases had no gene match.

The DNA for the CDR3 is TGTGCCAGCAGCTTAGGGATGGCGGACATTCAGTACTTC. Translating gives CASSLGMADIQYF. The chain recombines TRBV7-2 with TRBJ2-4; no clear D gene. Germline V lookup: CDR1 SGHTA, CDR2 FQGNSA. This CDR3 is built from 13 residues. V lost 1 base and J 8 bases, leaving 9 bases between the germline ends. Full variable domain (missing parts from reference TRBV7-2 and TRBJ2-4): GAGVSQSPSNKVTEKGKDVELRCDPISGHTALYWYRQSLGQGLEFLIYFQGNSAPDKSGLPSDRFSAERTGGSVSTLTIQRTQQEDSAVYLCASSLGMADIQYFGAGTRLSVL.

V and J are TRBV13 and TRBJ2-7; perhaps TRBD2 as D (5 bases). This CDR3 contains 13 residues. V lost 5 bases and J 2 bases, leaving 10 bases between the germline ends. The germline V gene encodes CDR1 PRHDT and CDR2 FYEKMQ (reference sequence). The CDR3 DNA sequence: TGTGCCAGCAGCCCCTCGGGGACCTACGAGCAGTACTTC. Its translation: CASSPSGTYEQYF.